The clone carrying this TCR beta chain was observed a handful of times. Its antigen is unidentified. This specimen comes from a study of T cell responses to AZD1222 COVID-19 vaccine. Study-wide findings and caveats: Only a handful of AZD1222 recipients, several in all, had baseline seropositivity. Epitopes outside B.1.351 and B.1.1.7 mutated regions reportedly drew nearly half of spike TCRs. Most donors were white British, females outnumbered males, and clonal diversity was possibly underestimated. The span of vaccine-associated CD4 TCRs extended across spike, with dominance at 160-218 and 743-854.

The CDR3 extends over 14 amino acids. V shed 5 bases and J 7 bases; nucleotides not matched to a gene: 6. Germline assignment: CDR1 SEHNR and CDR2 FQNEAQ (reference sequence). Sequenced by immunoSEQ multiplex PCR; TCRdb stores in-frame clones only, minus some. This table has 95,000 to 100,000 clones, roughly 83% appearing once. This receptor was obtained from an adult who received the AZD1222 COVID-19 vaccine. The sequencing used peripheral blood, collected 28 days after the second AZD1222 dose. This chain uses TRBV7-9 with TRBJ1-4; 8 nucleotides match TRBD1. This CDR3 reads CASSPGTGSEKLFF. In DNA form, the CDR3 reads TGTGCCAGCAGCCCGGGGACAGGCTCTGAAAAACTGTTTTTT.